Described below is a single T cell receptor (beta chain) sequence and its context. Its antigen is not known. The sample is drawn from a study of OX40 agonist ivuxolimab in advanced cancers. Turning to the study itself: Ivuxolimab, an antibody acting as an agonist of OX40 (CD134), was used to treat patients. Antecedent anti-PD-1, anti-PD-L1 or anti-CTLA-4 therapy was permissible, with about 40% having received some. Three patients had partial responses: one hepatocellular carcinoma, two cutaneous melanoma. Notes on the study in general: CD8+ T cells averaged more expanded clones than CD4+.

The germline gives CDR1 SGHVS, CDR2 FNYEAQ. The CDR3 extends over 13 amino acids. Sequencing used immunoSEQ multiplex PCR; TCRdb keeps in-frame clones, though not all of them. The sample carries tens of thousands of clones, around 83% recorded once. The chain is built from TRBV7-6 and TRBJ2-5, with D tentatively TRBD1 (5 bases). With the DNA end fitting TRBJ2-7 better, the J assignment may be wrong. The receptor was derived from an adult with an advanced solid tumor such as melanoma, head and neck, liver or kidney cancer. The sample consisted of CD4+ or CD8+ T cells sorted from blood, taken in a trial of the OX40 agonist ivuxolimab. The CDR3 DNA is TGTGCCAGCAGCTTAGGGACATTTTACGAGCAGTACTTC. This encodes CASSLGTFYEQYF.